This record covers a single T cell receptor beta chain. Its specificity is not known. Sequencing ends 3 residues short of the CDR3 end; the germline J gene provides the rest. The assay was immunoSEQ multiplex PCR, and TCRdb's table has in-frame clones only and misses some. The sample holds more than 45,000 clones. This specimen belongs to a study of T cells in women clearing cervical HPV infection. The CDR3 covers 15 residues. Per the germline V gene, CDR1 is LNHDA and CDR2 is SQIVND (reference sequence). V was pared by 6 bases and J by 0 bases, with 15 bases between. Study results and caveats: Associations may precede or follow infection; HPV-specific or memory T cells were not isolated.

The clonotype originates from a woman between 18 and 70 years old with a cervical HPV16 infection that either progressed to CIN3+ or cleared (not recorded which). The chain combines TRBV19 with TRBJ2-7; a weak D match, TRBD1 (5 bases). Source material: blood buffy coat. CDR3 in amino acids: CASSLDRKSSYEQYF. Partial CDR3 DNA: TGTGCCAGTAGCCTTGACAGAAAGAGCTCCTACGAG. Variable domain in full (rest from reference TRBV19 and TRBJ2-7): DGGITQSPKYLFRKEGQNVTLSCEQNLNHDAMYWYRQDPGQGLRLIYYSQIVNDFQKGDIAEGYSVSREKKESFPLTVTSAQKNPTAFYLCASSLDRKSSYEQYFGPGTRLTVT.